The clone carrying this TCR beta chain appeared many times. The antigen remains undetermined. Time point in this sample: sample taken at primary tumor resection. The input material, whole RNA from tumor, nontumor lung or frozen PBMC, was sequenced unsorted. The donors, more than 55 patients with untreated early-stage non-small cell lung cancer, provided the samples. This CDR3 region has 15 residues. Germline CDR1 GTSNPN, CDR2 SVGIG (reference sequence). With V trimmed by 1 base and J by 6 bases, 12 bases remained unmatched. Every TCR cDNA molecule carried a tag that served as a unique molecular identifier. Each CDR3 protein is one row after TCRdb ran MiXCR on the 5' RACE reads. The sample records roughly 49,000 distinct CDR3 sequences, roughly 7% being singletons. This entry is derived from a study of spatial heterogeneity in lung cancer. About the research overall: In the raw reads, each unique TCR and UMI combination was present more than ten times on average. Study-wide findings and caveats: Circulating ubiquitous expanded tumor TCRs were observed more frequently at resection than at follow-up.

This receptor was taken from a female donor with early-stage non-small cell lung cancer. The chain uses TRBV30 and TRBJ2-7; TRBD1 agrees at 7 bases. The material sequenced was PBMCs, taken at surgery. The CDR3 DNA is TGTGCCTGGAGTGGACACAGGGGTCCTCTCAGCGAGCAGTACTTC. It is translated as CAWSGHRGPLSEQYF. Looking up the rest from reference TRBV30 and TRBJ2-7 gives the full variable domain: SQTIHQWPATLVQPVGSPLSLECTVEGTSNPNLYWYRQAAGRGLQLLFYSVGIGQISSEVPQNLSASRPQDRQFILSSKKLLLSDSGFYLCAWSGHRGPLSEQYFGPGTRLTVT.